Shown below are 8 T cell receptor beta chains from a single sample sequenced in a study of blood T cell repertoires in COVID-19. Clones were read by immunoSEQ multiplex PCR, and TCRdb kept only the in-frame ones, dropping some. The sample consists of 150,000 to 200,000 clones, roughly 92% of them appearing once. The sample was peripheral blood. All receptors derive from a man under 40 with COVID-19, enrolled during active disease.

The rearrangement joins TRBV7-6 to TRBJ2-5; 7 positions agree with TRBD2. The length of the CDR3 is 15 residues. Looked up from germline, CDR1 is SGHVS and CDR2 is FNYEAQ. After removal of 3 bases from V and 5 bases from J, the junction contained 9 bases not matched to a gene. The CDR3 spells CASSFGRGTRETQYF. DNA for the CDR3: TGTGCCAGCAGCTTCGGGCGGGGGACTCGGGAGACCCAGTACTTC. Using reference TRBV7-6 and TRBJ2-5 for the parts outside the CDR3, the full variable domain is GAGVSQSPRYKVTKRGQDVALRCDPISGHVSLYWYRQALGQGPEFLTYFNYEAQQDKSGLPNDRFSAERPEGSISTLTIQRTEQRDSAMYRCASSFGRGTRETQYFGPGTRLLVL.

The genes are TRBV29-1 and TRBJ1-1, with 8 bases lining up with TRBD1. CDR1 is SQVTM, CDR2 ANQGSEA, per germline. V shed 8 bases and J 3 bases; nucleotides not matched to a gene: 5. CDR3 length equals 12 residues. CDR3 sequence: CSTYRGDTEAFF. The CDR3 nucleotides read TGCAGCACTTACAGGGGGGACACTGAAGCTTTCTTT.

The chain links TRBV9 to TRBJ2-3, with TRBD2 matching over 11 bases. From germline, CDR1 is SGDLS and CDR2 YYNGEE. There are 15 residues in the CDR3. Trimming removed 3 bases from V and 2 bases from J; junction bases left unmatched: 2. CDR3 sequence reads: CASSATSGVTDTQYF. DNA of the CDR3: TGTGCCAGCAGCGCGACTAGCGGGGTCACAGATACGCAGTATTTT.

The chain is built from TRBV5-1 and TRBJ1-5; 7 nucleotides agree with TRBD1. The CDR3 loop spans 14 amino acids. In germline, CDR1 is SGHRS, CDR2 YFSETQ. The ends lost 5 bases at V and 3 bases at J; junction bases unmatched: 5. CDR3 in DNA: TGCGCCAGCAGTGAGGGGGCGAACAATCAGCCCCAGCATTTT. Encoded protein: CASSEGANNQPQHF.

V is TRBV5-1 and J is TRBJ2-7, with D possibly being TRBD2 (5 bases). The CDR3 consists of 14 residues. The V end was cut by 0 bases, the J end by 3 bases, with 10 bases between. Per germline, CDR1 SGHRS and CDR2 YFSETQ. The CDR3 sequence is CASSLGGRDYEQYF. The CDR3, as DNA: TGCGCCAGCAGCTTGGGAGGCCGGGACTACGAGCAGTACTTC.

The V and J genes are TRBV5-1 and TRBJ2-3; 10 bases match TRBD2. Trimming removed 0 bases from V and 0 bases from J; junction bases left unmatched: 19. The CDR3 contains 22 residues. Germline values: CDR1 SGHRS, CDR2 YFSETQ. The CDR3 bases are TGCGCCAGCAGCTTGGTGAGAGCCTCGGCGGGTGTACTAGCGGGGAGCACAGATACGCAGTATTTT. This translates into CASSLVRASAGVLAGSTDTQYF.

The rearrangement links TRBV21-1 to TRBJ1-1; TRBD1, as called in the table, went unchecked against the DNA. TRBV21-1 is designated a pseudogene. The CDR3 is 14 residues long. The CDR3 coding sequence is TGTGCCAGCAGTCGCAGGGGGCTTATAGGTGAAGCTTTCTTT. Protein sequence: CASSRRGLIGEAFF.

The chain is built from TRBV19 and TRBJ1-6; tentative D call: TRBD1 (5 bases). Per germline, CDR1 LNHDA and CDR2 SQIVND (reference sequence). V was trimmed by 3 bases and J by 7 bases, leaving 13 bases between them. The CDR3 is made up of 15 amino acids. CDR3 coding DNA: TGTGCCAGTAGTATCTCCAGGGAGGGAAATTCACCCCTCCACTTT. This sequence encodes CASSISREGNSPLHF.